This T cell receptor beta chain appears in the sequencing data of a study of cytomegalovirus exposure and HLA in healthy donors. The PCR was carried out with 60 Vbeta primers and 13 Jbeta primers. TCRdb's table, derived via immunoSEQ multiplex PCR, lists solely in-frame clones and lacks some. Among 85,000 to 100,000 clones listed, around four fifths were seen once. Losses at the gene ends were 3 bases for V and 2 bases for J; bases not matched to a gene: 6. The CDR3 is made up of 14 amino acids. Germline assignment: CDR1 GTSNPN and CDR2 SVGIG (reference sequence). Study-level findings and limits: From TCR beta sequences, most subjects' HLA-A and HLA-B alleles were reportedly predicted accurately. The study carried out a later analysis of TCR beta sequences. It associated 15,000 to 20,000 of them with specific HLA alleles at a false discovery rate of 0.05. Presence/absence analyses rested on an assumption that sequencing depth was roughly uniform across donors.

Of note for this clone: Its target is not known.

V and J are TRBV30 and TRBJ2-5; 7 bases agree with TRBD1. The source material was PBMCs. The clonotype originates from a man between 25 and 39 years old in good health and CMV-seronegative. The CDR3 spells CAWSIQTGQETQYF. The DNA of the CDR3 is TGTGCCTGGAGCATACAGACAGGGCAAGAGACCCAGTACTTC. Together with reference TRBV30 and TRBJ2-5, the CDR3 gives the full variable domain: SQTIHQWPATLVQPVGSPLSLECTVEGTSNPNLYWYRQAAGRGLQLLFYSVGIGQISSEVPQNLSASRPQDRQFILSSKKLLLSDSGFYLCAWSIQTGQETQYFGPGTRLLVL.